This T cell receptor beta chain is drawn from a study of blood T cell repertoires in COVID-19. Turning to the study itself: T cells, B-cell-depleted T cells, or PBMCs supplied cDNA or gDNA.

Germline loops: CDR1 LGHNA, CDR2 YNFKEQ. This CDR3 spans 17 amino acids. The J segment lost 7 bases and the V segment lost 0 bases, leaving 7 bases of the junction unmatched. In the authors' methods: Amplified reference gene primers provided the basis for estimating nucleated cell counts. Sequencing used immunoSEQ multiplex PCR; TCRdb keeps in-frame clones, though not all of them. V, J and clone size are taken as reported in that table, and D and trimming were inferred from the DNA itself. The sample shows 130,000 to 150,000 clones, roughly 90% of them seen only once. This receptor was identified in a man between 65 and 85 years old with acute or convalescent COVID-19. The chain uses TRBV4-2 and TRBJ2-3; 13 bases line up with TRBD2. Sample: peripheral blood. Here the CDR3 reads CASSQDSTSGGANTQYF. The CDR3 bases are TGTGCCAGCAGCCAAGACTCCACTAGCGGGGGGGCAAATACGCAGTATTTT.